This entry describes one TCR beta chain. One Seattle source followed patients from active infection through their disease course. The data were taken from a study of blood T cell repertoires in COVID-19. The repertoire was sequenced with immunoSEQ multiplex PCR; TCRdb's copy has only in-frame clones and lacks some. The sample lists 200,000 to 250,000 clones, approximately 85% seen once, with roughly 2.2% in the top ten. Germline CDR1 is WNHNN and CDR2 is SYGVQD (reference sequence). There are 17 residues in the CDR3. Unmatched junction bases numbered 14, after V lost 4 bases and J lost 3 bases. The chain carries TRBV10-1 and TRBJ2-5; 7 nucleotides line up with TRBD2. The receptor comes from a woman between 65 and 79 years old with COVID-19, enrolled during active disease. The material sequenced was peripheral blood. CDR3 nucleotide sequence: TGCGCCAGCAGTGGCCCTCTTAGCGGGCGCGCTGAAGAGACCCAGTACTTC. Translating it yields CASSGPLSGRAEETQYF.